One sample yielded the 19 T cell receptor beta chains listed below, sequenced in a study of response to subunit inactivated influenza vaccine. MiXCR was run by TCRdb on the RT-PCR reads, yielding one entry per CDR3 protein. Among hundreds of thousands of distinct CDR3 sequences listed, roughly 25% were seen once. The specimen was CD4+ T cells sorted from PBMCs, collected about 5 days after vaccination. The receptor set was obtained from a man aged 50-59 years who received an inactivated influenza vaccine.

V usage is TRBV24-1 and J usage is TRBJ2-5; D gene uncertain. Looked up from germline, CDR1 is KGHDR and CDR2 is SFDVKD. Trimming took off 4 bases at V and 7 bases at J, with 9 bases between the two ends. The CDR3 is made up of 12 amino acids. CDR3 loop: CATSERPGTQYF. In DNA, the CDR3 is TGTGCCACCAGTGAAAGGCCAGGGACCCAGTACTTC.

This clonotype has just a few counts. V and J are TRBV20-1 and TRBJ1-4; D perhaps matches TRBD1 (6 bases). The CDR3 has 14 amino acids. V dropped 6 bases and J dropped 3 bases, with 14 bases sitting between them. CDR1 is DFQATT and CDR2 is SNEGSKA in the germline V gene (reference sequence). CDR3 coding DNA: TGCAGTGCCACCCCGACAGGCCCTAATGAAAAACTGTTTTTT. Translation gives CSATPTGPNEKLFF.

The chain is built from TRBV7-2 and TRBJ2-1; 15 bases are shared with TRBD2. CDR3 size: 19 residues. Germline CDR1 and CDR2: SGHTA and FQGNSA. Losses at the gene ends were 0 bases for V and 9 bases for J; bases not matched to a gene: 12. The CDR3 nucleotides read TGTGCCAGCAGCTTAGCCTTCGGACTAGCGGGGGGGCAGTTAGTTGAGCAGTTCTTC. As protein: CASSLAFGLAGGQLVEQFF.

This clonotype was observed many times. Written as DNA, the CDR3 is TGCGCCAGCAGCCAATTTAGGGGGAGTGGCAACGAGCAGTACTTC. Encoded protein: CASSQFRGSGNEQYF. The chain is built from TRBV4-1 and TRBJ2-7; TRBD1 is a possible D gene (6 bases). Germline V CDR1 and CDR2: MGHRA, YSYEKL. The CDR3 has 15 residues. Trimming took 2 bases from V and 5 from J, leaving 16 bases between them.

J is TRBJ2-1 and V is TRBV4-3, with D hard to call. Germline V gene data show CDR1 as LGHNA and CDR2 as YSLEER. V lost 0 bases, J lost 7 bases, and 7 bases lay in between. The CDR3 covers 13 residues. CDR3 nucleotide sequence: TGCGCCAGCAGCCAAGATGATTTTAATGAGCAGTTCTTC. Its protein product is CASSQDDFNEQFF.

The CDR3 region has the DNA TGTGCCAGCAGCCTGTCCCAAGGTCGCAATGAGCAGTTCTTC. It yields the protein CASSLSQGRNEQFF. The genes are TRBV7-2 and TRBJ2-1; D not resolved. Between the trimmed V and J ends, which lost 5 bases and 6 bases, there was a span of 14 bases. Germline-derived CDR1 and CDR2 are SGHTA and FQGNSA. The CDR3 extends over 14 amino acids.

V usage is TRBV20-1 and J usage is TRBJ2-7, with D possibly matching TRBD2 (7 bases). The CDR3 has 14 amino acids. Trimming shortened V by 4 bases and J by 7 bases, and 20 bases separated the two germline ends. The V gene's germline CDR1 is DFQATT and CDR2 SNEGSKA (reference sequence). CDR3 loop: CSATPGGGTGEQYF. The CDR3 DNA reads as TGCAGTGCTACCCCGGGGGGCGGTACTGGTGAGCAGTACTTC.

This clonotype has at least ten counts. The chain uses TRBV5-1 and TRBJ2-2; 7 bases align to TRBD1. CDR3 length: 16 amino acids. Per germline, CDR1 SGHRS and CDR2 YFSETQ. V lost 2 bases and J lost 0; bases outside the gene matches: 4. The chain's CDR3 is CASSLTGTANTGELFF. The CDR3 DNA reads as TGCGCCAGCAGCTTAACAGGGACAGCGAACACCGGGGAGCTGTTTTTT.

The rearrangement joins TRBV7-9 to TRBJ2-1; 10 bases fit TRBD2. The CDR3 sequence is 17 residues long. V lost 5 bases and J lost 4; bases outside the gene matches: 11. CDR1 is SEHNR and CDR2 is FQNEAQ in the germline V gene (reference sequence). CDR3 sequence: CASSPMVAGGFYNEQFF. For the CDR3, the DNA is TGTGCCAGCAGCCCTATGGTAGCGGGGGGCTTTTACAATGAGCAGTTCTTC.

This chain joins TRBV20-1 and TRBJ2-1; 9 bases line up with TRBD2. V dropped 5 bases and J dropped 6; count of bases not matched to a gene: 8. The CDR3 totals 14 residues. Germline V gene lookup returns CDR1 DFQATT and CDR2 SNEGSKA (reference sequence). CDR3: CSAWREGRGNEQFF. The CDR3 nucleotides are TGCAGTGCTTGGCGGGAGGGCCGGGGCAATGAGCAGTTCTTC.

This clonotype occurred a few times. The CDR3 reads CASSLEGQGTGYEQYF. The CDR3 region has the DNA TGTGCCAGCAGCTTAGAGGGACAGGGGACTGGTTACGAGCAGTACTTC. The chain recombines TRBV7-6 with TRBJ2-7, with 10 bases that match TRBD1. The length of the CDR3 is 16 residues. The germline V gene has CDR1 SGHVS and CDR2 FNYEAQ. The V segment lost 1 base and the J segment 4 bases; nucleotides outside the gene matches: 7.

This chain uses TRBV5-1 with TRBJ2-7; D may be TRBD1 (5 bases). The V gene's germline CDR1 is SGHRS and CDR2 YFSETQ. V gave up 2 bases and J gave up 5 bases, with 11 bases separating them. The length of the CDR3 is 13 residues. CDR3 residues: CASSFQGLDEQYF. The CDR3 coding sequence is TGCGCCAGCAGCTTCCAGGGTTTGGACGAGCAGTACTTC.

This clonotype has more than one count but fewer than ten. The chain has TRBV20-1 and TRBJ2-6; no clear D gene. V was pared by 6 bases and J by 2 bases, with 5 bases between. This CDR3 has 12 amino acids. CDR1 is DFQATT, CDR2 SNEGSKA, per germline (reference sequence). CDR3 bases: TGCAGTGCCCACCCTGGGGCCAACGTCCTGACTTTC. This encodes CSAHPGANVLTF.

The chain carries TRBV7-9 and TRBJ2-1; TRBD2 matches 7 bases. V lost 0 bases, J lost 5 bases, and 7 bases stayed unmatched. The CDR3 length is 16 residues. Germline V gene sequence: CDR1 SEHNR, CDR2 FQNEAQ (reference sequence). The CDR3 coding sequence is TGTGCCAGCAGCTTAGCATCCGGGAGGAGAAACAATGAGCAGTTCTTC. Protein product: CASSLASGRRNNEQFF.

This clonotype was picked up a small number of times. This chain uses TRBV15 with TRBJ2-5; D gene unclear. V dropped 3 bases and J dropped 5 bases, with 13 bases sitting between them. CDR1 LNHNV and CDR2 YYDKDF come from the germline V gene (reference sequence). The CDR3 has 14 amino acids. CDR3 coding DNA: TGTGCCACCAGCAGCTACCCCCCCTTGGAGACCCAGTACTTC. Protein: CATSSYPPLETQYF.

The table lists this clonotype with many counts. The V gene is TRBV12-3 or TRBV12-4, the J gene TRBJ2-3; D may be TRBD1 (5 bases). There are 12 residues in the CDR3. Trimming removed 7 bases at V and 1 base at J, with 6 bases between. As DNA, the CDR3 is TGTGCCAGCATGACAGGCACAGATACGCAGTATTTT. This translates into CASMTGTDTQYF.

This clonotype turned up a few times. The chain employs TRBV30 and TRBJ1-5; D gene unclear. Germline V CDR1 and CDR2: GTSNPN, SVGIG (reference sequence). Between the trimmed V and J ends, which lost 1 base and 4 bases, there was a span of 11 bases. The CDR3 length is 14 residues. The CDR3 DNA sequence: TGTGCCTGGAGTGCAACTAGCGTTAATCAGCCCCAGCATTTT. Translation: CAWSATSVNQPQHF.

This clonotype was seen a few times. The V and J genes are TRBV12-3 or TRBV12-4 and TRBJ1-6, with 7 bases matching TRBD1. The CDR3 spans 14 residues. Unmatched junction bases numbered 9, after V lost 5 bases and J lost 11 bases. CDR3 loop: CASSPMGTAAPLHF. CDR3 nucleotides: TGTGCCAGCAGTCCCATGGGGACAGCGGCACCCCTCCACTTT.

In its sample, this clonotype was seen many times. J is TRBJ2-1 and V is TRBV7-3; 7 positions agree with TRBD1. Looked up from germline, CDR1 is SGHTA and CDR2 is FQGTGA. The CDR3 loop spans 13 amino acids. The junction had 3 bases not matched to a gene; V was cut back by 1 base and J by 9 bases. The CDR3 nucleotides are TGTGCCAGCAGCTTAAAGGGGGCCAGTGAGCAGTTCTTC. Its translation: CASSLKGASEQFF.